This TCR beta chain was profiled in a study of response to subunit inactivated influenza vaccine. MiXCR was run by TCRdb on the RT-PCR reads, yielding one entry per CDR3 protein. The sample yields fewer than 200,000 distinct CDR3 sequences, about a tenth seen once. Remarks on this clonotype: Antigen unknown.

General study findings and limits: After each seasonal influenza vaccination, few new T cells are recruited, the authors suggested.

The starting material was non-naive T cells sorted from PBMCs, obtained on the day of vaccination. This receptor was identified in a man in his fifties who received an inactivated influenza vaccine.

The CDR3 protein is CATSDFWGDQPQHF. The CDR3, as DNA: TGTGCCACCAGTGATTTTTGGGGGGATCAGCCCCAGCATTTT. V is TRBV24-1 and J is TRBJ1-5; D may be TRBD1 (5 bases). V was cut by 1 base and J by 5 bases, with 8 bases left in between. Germline CDR1 reads KGHDR; CDR2 reads SFDVKD. CDR3 length: 14 amino acids.